The clone carrying this T cell receptor (beta chain) has a handful of counts. Its antigen is unknown. The PCR had 60 Vbeta and 13 Jbeta primers. The repertoire was sequenced with immunoSEQ multiplex PCR; TCRdb's copy has only in-frame clones and lacks some. The sample contains 100,000 to 150,000 clones, more than 9% of which appear only once. This CDR3 region has 17 residues. Losses at the gene ends were 1 base for V and 0 bases for J; bases not matched to a gene: 7. Germline-derived CDR1 and CDR2 are SGHDT and YYEEEE. These data come from a study of cytomegalovirus exposure and HLA in healthy donors. Study-level results: Later examination showed HLA-associated TCR beta chains had greater clonal expansion than equally common others.

The sample comprised PBMCs. The sequence was obtained from a woman between 18 and 29 years old in good health and CMV-seropositive. The chain is built from TRBV5-6 and TRBJ2-7; 10 bases match TRBD1. The CDR3 DNA follows: TGTGCCAGCAGCTTGCCCGGGACAGGGGTAAACTCCTACGAGCAGTACTTC. Its translation is CASSLPGTGVNSYEQYF. Filled out from reference TRBV5-6 and TRBJ2-7, the complete variable domain reads DAGVTQSPTHLIKTRGQQVTLRCSPKSGHDTVSWYQQALGQGPQFIFQYYEEEERQRGNFPDRFSGHQFPNYSSELNVNALLLGDSALYLCASSLPGTGVNSYEQYFGPGTRLTVT.